A single sample is the source of the 11 T cell receptor beta chains below, sequenced in a study of cytomegalovirus exposure and HLA in healthy donors. PCR was performed using 60 Vbeta and 13 Jbeta primers. The assay was immunoSEQ multiplex PCR, and TCRdb's table has in-frame clones only and misses some. The repertoire holds some 170,000 clones, with roughly 80% as singletons. Sequencing input: PBMCs. The receptors come from a man aged 35-49 years in good health and CMV-seronegative.

This clone was counted once. The V gene is TRBV7-2, the J gene TRBJ1-4, with TRBD1 identical over 9 bases. Losses at the gene ends were 5 bases for V and 8 bases for J; bases not matched to a gene: 9. Germline V lookup: CDR1 SGHTA, CDR2 FQGNSA. The CDR3 covers 15 residues. CDR3 nucleotides: TGTGCCAGCAGCCGAACAGGGGGCGCGGGGGAAAAACTGTTTTTT. It codes for CASSRTGGAGEKLFF.

The chain recombines TRBV9 with TRBJ2-3; D unresolved. This CDR3 contains 14 residues. Germline V lookup: CDR1 SGDLS, CDR2 YYNGEE. V was shortened by 2 bases and J by 0 bases, with 7 bases between the two germline ends. Written as DNA, the CDR3 is TGTGCCAGCAGCGTCCACGGGAGCACAGATACGCAGTATTTT. Protein product: CASSVHGSTDTQYF.

In this sample, this clone turned up once. CDR3 DNA: TGTGCCAGCAGCGCCCGGGGGGCTGAGGTCGGCGAGCAGTACTTC. Encoded protein: CASSARGAEVGEQYF. The chain is built from TRBV11-2 and TRBJ2-7, with D tentatively TRBD2 (7 bases). Germline V gives CDR1 SGHAT, CDR2 FQNNGV. Trimming took off 5 bases at V and 6 bases at J, with 20 bases between the two ends. The CDR3 sequence is 15 residues long.

The rearrangement uses TRBV9 and TRBJ2-5; 7 bases line up with TRBD2. The CDR3 has 15 residues. Germline V gene sequence: CDR1 SGDLS, CDR2 YYNGEE. J lost 2 bases, V lost 3 bases, and 7 bases had no gene match. The CDR3 loop is CASSGGNSGQETQYF. The CDR3 DNA reads as TGTGCCAGCAGCGGAGGAAATAGCGGGCAAGAGACCCAGTACTTC.

J is TRBJ1-1 and V is TRBV27, with TRBD1 identical over 7 bases. The CDR3 consists of 15 residues. Germline V gives CDR1 MNHEY, CDR2 SMNVEV (reference sequence). The J segment lost 4 bases and the V segment lost 0 bases, leaving 5 bases of the junction unmatched. In DNA, the CDR3 is TGTGCCAGCAGTTTATCAGGGGGCGTCGGCACTGAAGCTTTCTTT. It yields the protein CASSLSGGVGTEAFF.

V gene TRBV29-1 combines with J gene TRBJ1-5; maybe TRBD1 (5 bases). This CDR3 spans 14 amino acids. The ends were cut back, 5 bases at V and 4 bases at J, with 15 bases in the middle. Germline V gives CDR1 SQVTM, CDR2 ANQGSEA. The CDR3 protein is CSVSVLGGNQPQHF. The CDR3 coding sequence is TGCAGCGTTTCAGTTCTGGGGGGTAATCAGCCCCAGCATTTT. The entire variable domain, with the rest obtained from reference TRBV29-1 and TRBJ1-5, is as follows: SAVISQKPSRDICQRGTSLTIQCQVDSQVTMMFWYRQQPGQSLTLIATANQGSEATYESGFVIDKFPISRPNLTFSTLTVSNMSPEDSSIYLCSVSVLGGNQPQHFGDGTRLSIL.

V usage is TRBV5-1 and J usage is TRBJ2-1, with D perhaps matching TRBD1 (6 bases). The CDR3 consists of 13 residues. Trimming stripped 4 bases from V and 4 bases from J, with 9 bases between. Germline-derived CDR1 and CDR2 are SGHRS and YFSETQ. The CDR3 DNA sequence: TGCGCCAGCAGCCCTGGACAGTACAATGAGCAGTTCTTC. Translating it yields CASSPGQYNEQFF.

This chain uses TRBV19 with TRBJ1-1; 8 bases agree with TRBD1. Germline CDR1 reads LNHDA; CDR2 reads SQIVND (reference sequence). The CDR3 consists of 13 residues. J lost 6 bases, V lost 4 bases, and 4 bases had no gene match. This CDR3 is CASSTGTGPEAFF. The CDR3 DNA sequence: TGTGCCAGTAGTACCGGGACAGGCCCTGAAGCTTTCTTT. The full variable domain, its missing parts supplied by reference TRBV19 and TRBJ1-1, is DGGITQSPKYLFRKEGQNVTLSCEQNLNHDAMYWYRQDPGQGLRLIYYSQIVNDFQKGDIAEGYSVSREKKESFPLTVTSAQKNPTAFYLCASSTGTGPEAFFGQGTRLTVV.

The chain recombines TRBV19 with TRBJ2-2, with TRBD2 matching over 7 bases. The CDR3 contains 16 residues. Trimming at V came to 0 bases and at J to 5 bases, leaving 6 bases not matched to a gene. Germline CDR1 and CDR2: LNHDA and SQIVND (reference sequence). The CDR3 DNA reads as TGTGCCAGTAGTATAGATTCCGGGGGGAGGACCGGGGAGCTGTTTTTT. Translating it yields CASSIDSGGRTGELFF.

There are a few counts of this clone. The chain is built from TRBV15 and TRBJ2-6, with a possible D match to TRBD2 (6 bases). Germline CDR1 is LNHNV and CDR2 is YYDKDF (reference sequence). CDR3 length: 15 amino acids. Trimming cost V 5 bases and J 6 bases, with 14 bases left between them. The CDR3 DNA is TGTGCCACCAGCGGTGAGGAGGGTTCGGCCAACGTCCTGACTTTC. Its translation: CATSGEEGSANVLTF.

The V and J genes are TRBV27 and TRBJ2-1, with 10 bases matching TRBD1. Trimming took 2 bases from V and 10 from J; bases not matched to a gene: 8. The CDR3 runs to 15 residues. Germline loops: CDR1 MNHEY, CDR2 SMNVEV (reference sequence). CDR3 nucleotide sequence: TGTGCCAGCAGTTTAGATTGGGACAGGGGATGGGAGCAGTTCTTC. It codes for CASSLDWDRGWEQFF.